The 8 T cell receptor beta chains presented below share a single source sample, sequenced in a study of circulating tumor DNA in untreated peripheral T-cell lymphoma (dated by TCRdb to about 2021). Libraries came from the immunoSEQ multiplex PCR assay. TCRdb limited this immuneACCESS table to in-frame rearrangements with V and J called. A share of clones is missing; checked studies link under half to unresolved V genes, and the rest is unexplained. This sample is represented by 6,200 or so clones; 62% of them were singletons. Approximately 60% of the sample rests with the top ten. Sequenced sample: tumor tissue. These TCRs come from a human donor with peripheral T-cell lymphoma.

This clone was found once. The V call is TRBV6-8, the J call TRBJ1-2; maybe TRBD1 (5 bases). CDR1 and CDR2 (germline): MNHGY, SAAAGT. This CDR3 contains 15 residues. V dropped 6 bases and J dropped 1 base, with 15 bases sitting between them. The CDR3 DNA sequence: TGTGCCAGCAGAACTATTACACAGGATAACTATGGCTACACCTTC. Its protein is CASRTITQDNYGYTF.

Comment on this clone: Germline is not matched at one junction end, which may reflect a read error. The chain recombines TRBV10-2 with TRBJ2-1, with D perhaps matching TRBD1 (6 bases). Germline V gives CDR1 WSHSY, CDR2 SAAADI. This CDR3 has 15 amino acids. The CDR3 region is CASRNRVGSYNEQFF. CDR3 nucleotides: TGCGCTAGCAGGAACAGGGTGGGCTCCTACAATGAGCAGTTCTTC.

This clone was seen a few times. This sequence joins TRBV11-3 and TRBJ2-3; D remains ambiguous. With 3 bases removed from V and 2 bases from J, the gap between germline ends came to 9 bases. Looked up from germline, CDR1 is SGHNT and CDR2 is YENEEA. The CDR3 is 14 residues long. This CDR3 is CASSLAANTDTQYF. CDR3 sequence (DNA): TGTGCCAGCAGCTTGGCGGCTAACACAGATACGCAGTATTTT.

The chain employs TRBV19 and TRBJ1-5, with a weak D call TRBD1 (5 bases). Germline V gene lookup returns CDR1 LNHDA and CDR2 SQIVND (reference sequence). The germline V and J ends were trimmed by 9 bases and 5 bases, with 20 bases remaining between them. The CDR3 is 15 residues long. CDR3 sequence reads: CASRTRGEAYQPQHF. The DNA of the CDR3 is TGTGCCAGCAGAACGAGAGGGGAGGCCTATCAGCCCCAGCATTTT.

The chain combines TRBV11-3 with TRBJ1-1; 11 bases are shared with TRBD1. This CDR3 spans 15 amino acids. Looked up from germline, CDR1 is SGHNT and CDR2 is YENEEA. Germline trimming cut 3 bases from V and 3 bases from J; bases unmatched to any gene: 3. The CDR3 loop reads CASSLDRGLDTEAFF. The CDR3 bases are TGTGCCAGCAGCTTGGACAGGGGGCTTGACACTGAAGCTTTCTTT.

The gene calls are TRBV10-3 and TRBJ2-6, with 9 positions matching TRBD1. The CDR3 runs 19 residues. The junction had 10 bases not matched to a gene; V was cut back by 2 bases and J by 2 bases. Per the germline V gene, CDR1 is ENHRY and CDR2 is SYGVKD. The CDR3 is CAISEITYRDRAGANVLTF. CDR3 in DNA: TGTGCCATCAGTGAGATTACGTACCGGGACAGGGCTGGGGCCAACGTCCTGACTTTC.

By share, this clone counts as medium-sized. The V call is TRBV6-1, the J call TRBJ2-1; 7 bases match TRBD2. Germline CDR1 and CDR2: MNHNS and SASEGT. The CDR3 is 16 amino acids. V lost 1 base and J lost 10; bases outside the gene matches: 13. DNA for the CDR3: TGTGCCAGCAGTGAAGGTCCCGGGACTACGTCAAAGGAGCAGTTCTTC. As protein: CASSEGPGTTSKEQFF.

This sequence joins TRBV11-3 and TRBJ1-1, with D maybe TRBD1 (6 bases). Trimming removed 1 base at V and 5 bases at J, with 11 bases between. The V gene's germline CDR1 is SGHNT and CDR2 YENEEA. This CDR3 has 14 amino acids. The CDR3 sequence: CASSLGRGRTEAFF. For the CDR3, the DNA is TGTGCCAGCAGCTTAGGCAGGGGTAGAACTGAAGCTTTCTTT.